This entry lists 4 T cell receptor beta chains sequenced from one sample in a study of cytomegalovirus exposure and HLA in healthy donors. 60 Vbeta and 13 Jbeta primers were used in PCR. Repertoires were generated with immunoSEQ multiplex PCR, while TCRdb's copy carries only in-frame clones and drops some. Here the sample spans about 94,000 clones, around two thirds being singletons. Source material: PBMCs. These receptors all come from a man younger than 40 in good health and CMV-seronegative.

The genes are TRBV2 and TRBJ2-1; D possibly corresponds to TRBD1 (6 bases). Trimming left V 0 bases short and J 7 bases short, with 13 bases between. This CDR3 comprises 15 residues. Germline V lookup: CDR1 SNHLY, CDR2 FYNNEI. CDR3 residues: CASSEAGFRGNEQFF. The DNA of the CDR3 is TGTGCCAGCAGTGAAGCGGGCTTCAGGGGAAATGAGCAGTTCTTC.

The table lists this clone with a few counts. The V call is TRBV30, the J call TRBJ2-3; D might be TRBD2 (5 bases). Trimming cost V 4 bases and J 0 bases, with 11 bases left between them. This CDR3 has 14 amino acids. Germline-derived CDR1 and CDR2 are GTSNPN and SVGIG (reference sequence). This CDR3 is CAWNKRPSTDTQYF. CDR3 bases: TGTGCCTGGAATAAGCGGCCTAGCACAGATACGCAGTATTTT. Supplemented by reference TRBV30 and TRBJ2-3, the full variable domain reads SQTIHQWPATLVQPVGSPLSLECTVEGTSNPNLYWYRQAAGRGLQLLFYSVGIGQISSEVPQNLSASRPQDRQFILSSKKLLLSDSGFYLCAWNKRPSTDTQYFGPGTRLTVL.

The genes are TRBV28 and TRBJ2-3; D might be TRBD2 (6 bases). The CDR3 totals 15 residues. Germline loops: CDR1 MDHEN, CDR2 SYDVKM. Trimming took 3 bases from V and 1 from J, leaving 11 bases between them. CDR3 nucleotides: TGTGCCAGCAGTTTCGAGGCTAGCGGCACAGATACGCAGTATTTT. The encoded protein is CASSFEASGTDTQYF.

The rearrangement uses TRBV7-6 and TRBJ2-7, with 11 bases identical to TRBD2. V lost 2 bases, J lost 3 bases, and 3 bases stayed unmatched. This CDR3 contains 15 residues. Germline CDR1 SGHVS, CDR2 FNYEAQ. DNA of the CDR3: TGTGCCAGCAGCTTACTAGCGGGGGGTGACTACGAGCAGTACTTC. Amino acids: CASSLLAGGDYEQYF.